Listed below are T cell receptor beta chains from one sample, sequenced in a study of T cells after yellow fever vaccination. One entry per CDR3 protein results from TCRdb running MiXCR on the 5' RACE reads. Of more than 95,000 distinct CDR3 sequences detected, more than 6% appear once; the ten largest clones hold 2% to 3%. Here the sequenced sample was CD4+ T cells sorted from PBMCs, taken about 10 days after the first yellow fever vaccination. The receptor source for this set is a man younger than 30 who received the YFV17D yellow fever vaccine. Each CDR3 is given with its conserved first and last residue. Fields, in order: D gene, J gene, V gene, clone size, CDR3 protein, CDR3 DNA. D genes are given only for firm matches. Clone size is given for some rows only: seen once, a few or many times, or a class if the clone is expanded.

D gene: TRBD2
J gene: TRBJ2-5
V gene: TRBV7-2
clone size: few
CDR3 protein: CASSLVPGGHPGETQYF
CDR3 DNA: TGTGCCAGCAGCTTAGTCCCGGGGGGTCACCCGGGGGAGACCCAGTACTTC

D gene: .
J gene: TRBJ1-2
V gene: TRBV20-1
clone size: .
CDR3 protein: CSARSVSGGNYGYTF
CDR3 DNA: TGCAGTGCCAGATCAGTATCGGGGGGGAACTATGGCTACACCTTC

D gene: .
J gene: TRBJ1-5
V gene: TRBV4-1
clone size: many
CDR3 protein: CASSQDTLGQPQHF
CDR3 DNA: TGCGCCAGCAGCCAAGATACTCTCGGTCAGCCCCAGCATTTT

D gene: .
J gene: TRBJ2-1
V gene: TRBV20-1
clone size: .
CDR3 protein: CSARGGGANEQFF
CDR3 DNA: TGCAGTGCTAGGGGAGGGGGGGCCAATGAGCAGTTCTTC

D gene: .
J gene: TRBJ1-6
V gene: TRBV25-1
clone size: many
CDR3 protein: CASSESRGGSPLHF
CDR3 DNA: TGTGCCAGCAGTGAGTCCAGGGGTGGTTCACCCCTCCACTTT

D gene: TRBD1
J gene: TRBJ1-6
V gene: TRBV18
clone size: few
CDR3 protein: CASSPSQGESPLHF
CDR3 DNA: TGTGCCAGCTCACCAAGCCAGGGGGAATCACCCCTCCACTTT

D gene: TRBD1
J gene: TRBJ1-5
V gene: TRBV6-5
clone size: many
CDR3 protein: CASRRDRDSNQPQHF
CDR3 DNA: TGTGCCAGCAGACGGGACAGGGATAGCAATCAGCCCCAGCATTTT

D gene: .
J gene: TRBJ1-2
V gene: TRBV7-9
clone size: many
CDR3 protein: CASSQPGGHNYGYTF
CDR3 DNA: TGTGCCAGCAGCCAGCCGGGGGGGCACAACTATGGCTACACCTTC

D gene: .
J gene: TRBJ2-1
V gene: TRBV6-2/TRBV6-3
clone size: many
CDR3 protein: CASSYDGSSYNEQFF
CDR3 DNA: TGTGCCAGCAGTTACGACGGGAGCTCCTACAATGAGCAGTTCTTC

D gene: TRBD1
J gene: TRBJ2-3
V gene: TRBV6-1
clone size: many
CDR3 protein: CASSSRGLGTDTQYF
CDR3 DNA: TGTGCCAGCAGCAGCAGGGGGCTTGGCACAGATACGCAGTATTTT

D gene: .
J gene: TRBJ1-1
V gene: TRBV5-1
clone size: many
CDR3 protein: CASTSGGAGPEAFF
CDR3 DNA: TGCGCCAGCACTTCCGGAGGGGCCGGCCCTGAAGCTTTCTTT

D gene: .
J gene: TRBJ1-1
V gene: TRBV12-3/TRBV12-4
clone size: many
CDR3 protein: CASSLWAGEGAFF
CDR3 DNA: TGTGCCAGCAGTTTGTGGGCAGGAGAAGGAGCTTTCTTT

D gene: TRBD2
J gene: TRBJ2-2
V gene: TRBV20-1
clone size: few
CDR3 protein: CSSRGDTGELFF
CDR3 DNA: TGCAGTTCTCGGGGGGACACCGGGGAGCTGTTTTTT

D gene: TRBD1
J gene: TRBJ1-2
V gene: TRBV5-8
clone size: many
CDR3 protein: CASSRMTGNYGYTF
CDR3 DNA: TGTGCCAGCAGCCGCATGACAGGGAACTATGGCTACACCTTC

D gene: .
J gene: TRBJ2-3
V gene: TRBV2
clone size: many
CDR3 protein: CANGGTDTQYF
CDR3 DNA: TGTGCCAATGGGGGTACAGATACGCAGTATTTT

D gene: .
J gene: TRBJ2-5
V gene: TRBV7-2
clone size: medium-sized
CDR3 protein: CASSSQETQYF
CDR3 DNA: TGTGCCAGCAGCTCACAAGAGACCCAGTACTTC

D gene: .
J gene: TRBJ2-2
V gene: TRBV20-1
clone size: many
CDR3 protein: CSARETGNTGELFF
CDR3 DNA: TGCAGTGCTAGGGAGACAGGGAACACCGGGGAGCTGTTTTTT